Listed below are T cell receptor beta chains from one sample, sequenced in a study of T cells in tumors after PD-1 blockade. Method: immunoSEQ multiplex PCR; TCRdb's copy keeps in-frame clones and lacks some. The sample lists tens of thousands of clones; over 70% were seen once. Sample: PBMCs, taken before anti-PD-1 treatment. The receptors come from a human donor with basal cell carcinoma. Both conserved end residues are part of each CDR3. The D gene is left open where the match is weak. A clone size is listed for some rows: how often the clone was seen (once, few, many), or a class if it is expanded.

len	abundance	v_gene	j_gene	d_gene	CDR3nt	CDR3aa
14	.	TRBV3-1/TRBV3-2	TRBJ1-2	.	TGTGCCAGCAGCCAGCTACAGGGTTCCTATGGCTACACCTTC	CASSQLQGSYGYTF
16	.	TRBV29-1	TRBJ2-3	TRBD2	TGCAGCGTTGCCGGGGTTGCGGGGGGCCCTACAGATACGCAGTATTTT	CSVAGVAGGPTDTQYF
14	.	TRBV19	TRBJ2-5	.	TGTGCCAGTAAGGTGCACGGGGGCCAAGAGACCCAGTACTTC	CASKVHGGQETQYF
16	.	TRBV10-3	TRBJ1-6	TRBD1	TGTGCCATCAGTGACGGGACAGGGGGTATTGATTCACCCCTCCACTTT	CAISDGTGGIDSPLHF
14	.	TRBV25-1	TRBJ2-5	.	TGTGCCAGCAGTGAATCCGGGGAACCAGAGACCCAGTACTTC	CASSESGEPETQYF
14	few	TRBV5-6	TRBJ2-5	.	TGTGCCAGCAGCTTGGGGGGTGGTTTTGAGACCCAGTACTTC	CASSLGGGFETQYF
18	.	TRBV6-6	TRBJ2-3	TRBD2	TGTGCCAGCAGTCCTCGGGGGGGGCCTAGCGGGGCCCAAGGGACGCAGTATTTT	CASSPRGGPSGAQGTQYF
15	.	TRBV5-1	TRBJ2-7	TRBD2	TGCGCCAGCAGCTTGATTCGCGGGGGGGCAGGCGAGCAGTACTTC	CASSLIRGGAGEQYF
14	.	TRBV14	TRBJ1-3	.	TGTGCCAGCAGCCAAGCAGGACATGGAAACACCATATATTTT	CASSQAGHGNTIYF
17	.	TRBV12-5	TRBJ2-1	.	TGTGCTAGTGGTTTGCATTTAACGGGGCCACTCTTAAATGAGCAGTTCTTC	CASGLHLTGPLLNEQFF
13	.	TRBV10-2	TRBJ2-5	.	TGCGCCAGCAGTGTCCGGGCCCGAGAGACCCAGTACTTC	CASSVRARETQYF
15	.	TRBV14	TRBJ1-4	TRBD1	TGTGCCAGCAGCCAAGATCCCGGGACAGTTGAAAAACTGTTTTTT	CASSQDPGTVEKLFF
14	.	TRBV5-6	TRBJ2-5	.	TGTGCCAGCAGCTCGGGACTCAATTTGGAGACCCAGTACTTC	CASSSGLNLETQYF
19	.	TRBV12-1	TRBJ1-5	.	TGTGCCAGCAGCCACACGCAGTTGCATCCGGGGACAGGGCTTCAGCCCCAGCATTTT	CASSHTQLHPGTGLQPQHF
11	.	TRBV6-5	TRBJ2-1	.	TGTGCCAGCAGTTTCGGCAATGAGCAGTTCTTC	CASSFGNEQFF
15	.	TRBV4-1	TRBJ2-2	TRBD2	TGCGCCAGCAGAGCTAGCGGGGGGCGGGTCGGGGAGCTGTTTTTT	CASRASGGRVGELFF
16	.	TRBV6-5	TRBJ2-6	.	TGTGCCAGCAGTTACCCTCAGGGTCTTGGGGCCAACGTCCTGACTTTC	CASSYPQGLGANVLTF
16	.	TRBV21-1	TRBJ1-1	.	TGTGCCAGCAGCAAGAGGGACAAGGGGCCCTCCGCTGAAGCTTTCTTT	CASSKRDKGPSAEAFF
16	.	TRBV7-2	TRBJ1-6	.	TGTGCCAGCAGCTTAGTCTTAGCAGTCTATAATTCACCCCTCCACTTT	CASSLVLAVYNSPLHF
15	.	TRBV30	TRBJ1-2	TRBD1	TGTGCCTGGAGTGTACAGGGGGGCCTGGGCTATGGCTACACCTTC	CAWSVQGGLGYGYTF
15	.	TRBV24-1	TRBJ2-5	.	TGTGCCACCAGTGATTCCGGGCAGGGTCAAGAGACCCAGTACTTC	CATSDSGQGQETQYF
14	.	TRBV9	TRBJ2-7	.	TGTGCCAGCAACCCGTATGAGGGGCAGGGCGAGCAGTACTTC	CASNPYEGQGEQYF
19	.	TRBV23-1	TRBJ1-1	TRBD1	TGCGCCAGCAGTCATTCGATCGAGAGCAGGGGGCGACTTAACACTGAAGCTTTCTTT	CASSHSIESRGRLNTEAFF
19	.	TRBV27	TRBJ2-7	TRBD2	TGTGCCAGCAGTACCCGGCCCGGACTAGCGGGGGGGCCATCCTACGAGCAGTACTTC	CASSTRPGLAGGPSYEQYF
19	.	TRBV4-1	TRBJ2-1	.	TGCGCCAGCAGCCAAGTTGGGCTGAGGGACCTTAGTGGGGCCAATGAGCAGTTCTTC	CASSQVGLRDLSGANEQFF
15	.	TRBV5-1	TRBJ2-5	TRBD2	TGCGCCAGCAGAGGGGCGGGGGGGCCCTTAGAGACCCAGTACTTC	CASRGAGGPLETQYF
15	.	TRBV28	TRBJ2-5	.	TGTGCCAGCAGTACCCCAACCTCTACCAAAGAGACCCAGTACTTC	CASSTPTSTKETQYF